These 30 T cell receptor beta chains came from one sample sequenced in a study of T cells in Graves' hyperthyroidism and ophthalmopathy. TCR beta CDR3 region amplification was performed from RNA transcripts. First-round RT-PCR targeting the TCR CDR3 was performed with the HTBI primer set. TCRdb ran MiXCR on the multiplex PCR reads and lists one entry per CDR3 protein. The repertoire holds roughly 400,000 distinct CDR3 sequences, with just under 25% as singletons. The source material was blood. These receptors were obtained from a man in his forties or fifties with Graves' hyperthyroidism.

This clonotype came up many times. The genes are TRBV11-1 and TRBJ2-1; tentative D call: TRBD1 (7 bases). CDR1 is SGHAT and CDR2 is FQDESV in the germline V gene (reference sequence). The V and J ends lost 1 base and 6 bases respectively, with 13 bases between them. The CDR3 has 15 amino acids. CDR3 DNA: TGTGCCAGCAGCTTAGTTCCCCAGGGGGGCAATGAGCAGTTCTTC. Protein: CASSLVPQGGNEQFF.

The V and J genes are TRBV20-1 and TRBJ2-1, with 7 bases aligning to TRBD2. V trimming: 3 bases; J trimming: 0 bases; junction bases outside the gene matches: 8. There are 16 residues in the CDR3. From germline, CDR1 is DFQATT and CDR2 SNEGSKA (reference sequence). The CDR3 loop reads CSASEPAGSSYNEQFF. Here the CDR3 DNA reads TGCAGTGCTAGCGAACCAGCGGGAAGCTCCTACAATGAGCAGTTCTTC.

The chain employs TRBV20-1 and TRBJ1-1; possible D gene TRBD1, 6 bases. Germline V gene lookup returns CDR1 DFQATT and CDR2 SNEGSKA (reference sequence). This CDR3 has 14 amino acids. V was shortened by 2 bases and J by 1 base, with 11 bases between the two germline ends. The CDR3 region has the DNA TGCAGTGCTAGATCCCCACAGGGGAACACTGAAGCTTTCTTT. It yields the protein CSARSPQGNTEAFF.

V is TRBV5-1 and J is TRBJ2-3; the D is unclear. The CDR3 extends over 14 amino acids. V lost 4 bases, J lost 2 bases, and 11 bases lay in between. CDR1 and CDR2 from the germline V gene are SGHRS and YFSETQ. The CDR3 sequence: CASSRGRNTDTQYF. The CDR3 region has the DNA TGCGCCAGCAGCCGCGGACGGAACACAGATACGCAGTATTTT.

The rearrangement links TRBV2 to TRBJ1-4, with TRBD1 as a possible D gene (5 bases). The ends were cut back, 5 bases at V and 4 bases at J, with 8 bases in the middle. Germline V lookup: CDR1 SNHLY, CDR2 FYNNEI. The CDR3 sequence is 13 residues long. The CDR3 reads CASSTDINEKLFF. CDR3 DNA: TGTGCCAGCAGTACGGACATTAATGAAAAACTGTTTTTT.

The chain uses TRBV7-2 and TRBJ2-7; maybe TRBD1 (7 bases). Germline V CDR1 and CDR2: SGHTA, FQGNSA. V dropped 1 base and J dropped 3 bases, with 13 bases sitting between them. This CDR3 region has 15 residues. CDR3 loop: CASSLVSQGGYEQYF. CDR3 DNA sequence: TGTGCCAGCAGCTTAGTATCCCAGGGGGGCTACGAGCAGTACTTC.

This clonotype was detected many times. The rearrangement links TRBV28 to TRBJ2-4; D is ambiguous. This CDR3 has 14 residues. Trimming shortened V by 2 bases and J by 0 bases, and 5 bases separated the two germline ends. CDR1 is MDHEN, CDR2 SYDVKM, per germline. CDR3 region: CASSLVVAKNIQYF. In DNA form, the CDR3 reads TGTGCCAGCAGTTTAGTGGTAGCCAAAAACATTCAGTACTTC.

The V gene is TRBV3-1, the J gene TRBJ1-2; no clear D gene. CDR1 and CDR2 from the germline V gene are LGHDT and YNNKEL (reference sequence). This CDR3 has 14 amino acids. With 5 bases removed from V and 2 bases from J, the gap between germline ends came to 12 bases. In nucleotides, the CDR3 is TGTGCCAGCAGCGGATCCCTTTACAACTATGGCTACACCTTC. It codes for CASSGSLYNYGYTF. The full variable domain, with the rest looked up from reference TRBV3-1 and TRBJ1-2, is DTAVSQTPKYLVTQMGNDKSIKCEQNLGHDTMYWYKQDSKKFLKIMFSYNNKELIINETVPNRFSPKSPDKAHLNLHINSLELGDSAVYFCASSGSLYNYGYTFGSGTRLTVV.

V and J are TRBV2 and TRBJ1-2, with 8 bases that match TRBD1. Germline V gene sequence: CDR1 SNHLY, CDR2 FYNNEI. This CDR3 is 14 amino acids long. After removal of 6 bases from V and 4 bases from J, the junction contained 7 bases not matched to a gene. CDR3 protein: CASRMTGVAYGYTF. As DNA, the CDR3 is TGTGCCAGCAGGATGACAGGGGTTGCCTATGGCTACACCTTC.

CDR3 DNA: TGTGCCACCAGTGATCAGGACAGGGGTTTCACCGGGGAGCTGTTTTTT. It is translated as CATSDQDRGFTGELFF. This rearrangement joins TRBV24-1 to TRBJ2-2, with 9 positions matching TRBD1. The length of the CDR3 is 16 residues. Germline CDR1 KGHDR, CDR2 SFDVKD. V lost 3 bases, J lost 4 bases, and 5 bases stayed unmatched.

In this sample, this clonotype turned up a few times. In DNA, the CDR3 is TGTGCCAGCCAACTAGGGGGCTATGGCTACACCTTC. This encodes CASQLGGYGYTF. The chain uses TRBV28 and TRBJ1-2, with a possible D match to TRBD1 (6 bases). Trimming left V 8 bases short and J 4 bases short, with 11 bases between. From germline, CDR1 is MDHEN and CDR2 SYDVKM. CDR3 length: 12 residues.

With regard to this clonotype: An end of the junction differs from the germline gene, which may be a read error. The genes are TRBV3-1 and TRBJ2-1; 7 nucleotides agree with TRBD1. The CDR3 is 14 amino acids. CDR1 is LGHDT, CDR2 YNNKEL, per germline (reference sequence). CDR3 nucleotide sequence: TGTGCCATCAGTGAGTCGCGAGGGGGCGGTGAGCGGTTCTTC. Translation gives CAISESRGGGERFF.

This clonotype appeared a few times. The chain joins TRBV24-1 to TRBJ2-1; 10 bases match TRBD2. This CDR3 is built from 13 residues. Germline CDR1 and CDR2: KGHDR and SFDVKD. The junction had 5 bases not matched to a gene; V was cut back by 8 bases and J by 8 bases. The CDR3 spells CATNSGRWDEQFF. CDR3 sequence (DNA): TGTGCCACCAATAGCGGGAGGTGGGATGAGCAGTTCTTC.

This chain uses TRBV11-3 with TRBJ2-7, with D hard to call. Per the germline V gene, CDR1 is SGHNT and CDR2 is YENEEA. The CDR3 covers 15 residues. Trimming pared 7 bases from V and 2 bases from J, leaving 18 bases between. This CDR3 is CASTPPGRSPYEQYF. CDR3 sequence (DNA): TGTGCCAGCACCCCCCCCGGACGGAGTCCCTACGAGCAGTACTTC.

The rearrangement joins TRBV6-2 or TRBV6-3 to TRBJ2-3; D gene uncertain. CDR3 length: 15 residues. V was pared by 1 base and J by 0 bases, with 8 bases between. Germline CDR1 and CDR2: MNHEY and SVGEGT. The CDR3 sequence is CASSYLGSSTDTQYF. The CDR3 DNA follows: TGTGCCAGCAGTTACTTGGGCTCAAGCACAGATACGCAGTATTTT.

This clonotype was seen ten or more times. The chain joins TRBV11-3 to TRBJ2-1, with TRBD1 matching 8 bases. V shed 5 bases and J 10 bases; nucleotides not matched to a gene: 7. Germline-derived CDR1 and CDR2 are SGHNT and YENEEA. The CDR3 consists of 13 residues. CDR3 bases: TGTGCCAGCAGCGGTTACGACAGGGGAGAGCAGTTCTTC. This encodes CASSGYDRGEQFF.

The V gene is TRBV6-5, the J gene TRBJ2-5; D is unclear. The CDR3 totals 13 residues. Germline-derived CDR1 and CDR2 are MNHEY and SVGAGI. Trimming shortened V by 6 bases and J by 4 bases, and 12 bases separated the two germline ends. The DNA for the CDR3 is TGTGCCAGCAGATCACTCGGCAGAGAGACCCAGTACTTC. It translates to CASRSLGRETQYF.

This clonotype was counted many times. This clone may be a read error of a much larger clone one base away. The chain joins TRBV6-1 to TRBJ1-1, with a weak D call TRBD1 (5 bases). V lost 4 bases to trimming and J lost 5 bases, with 11 bases between them. There are 13 residues in the CDR3. Germline values: CDR1 MNHNS, CDR2 SASEGT. CDR3 in DNA: TGTGCCAGCAGTGGGGTGAAGGGGACTGAAGCTTTCTTT. Amino acids: CASSGVKGTEAFF.

A few counts support this clonotype. This chain joins TRBV7-6 and TRBJ2-1; D gene ambiguous. V lost 5 bases and J 4 bases, leaving 6 bases between the germline ends. Germline lookup yields CDR1 SGHVS and CDR2 FNYEAQ. The CDR3 has 12 residues. CDR3: CASSRPYNEQFF. For the CDR3, the DNA is TGTGCCAGCAGCCGACCTTACAATGAGCAGTTCTTC.

There are many counts of this clonotype. V usage is TRBV7-2 and J usage is TRBJ1-1, with D hard to call. Trimming took 3 bases from V and 1 from J, leaving 6 bases between them. The germline V gene encodes CDR1 SGHTA and CDR2 FQGNSA. This CDR3 spans 13 amino acids. The CDR3 reads CASSFSRNTEAFF. In DNA, the CDR3 is TGTGCCAGCAGCTTCTCAAGGAACACTGAAGCTTTCTTT. The full variable domain, completed using reference TRBV7-2 and TRBJ1-1, is GAGVSQSPSNKVTEKGKDVELRCDPISGHTALYWYRQSLGQGLEFLIYFQGNSAPDKSGLPSDRFSAERTGGSVSTLTIQRTQQEDSAVYLCASSFSRNTEAFFGQGTRLTVV.

Only a few counts were recorded for this clonotype. This chain links TRBV4-2 with TRBJ1-4; 8 bases are shared with TRBD1. CDR3 length: 16 residues. Germline V gene sequence: CDR1 LGHNA, CDR2 YNFKEQ. The V segment lost 0 bases and the J segment 7 bases; nucleotides outside the gene matches: 7. CDR3 protein: CASSQDFGTGSEKLFF. CDR3 in DNA: TGTGCCAGCAGCCAAGATTTCGGGACAGGAAGTGAAAAACTGTTTTTT.

J is TRBJ2-3 and V is TRBV24-1; 10 bases fit TRBD1. V trimming: 4 bases; J trimming: 8 bases; junction bases outside the gene matches: 8. This CDR3 contains 15 residues. Germline values: CDR1 KGHDR, CDR2 SFDVKD. CDR3 nucleotides: TGTGCCACCAGTGACCCGACAGGGGGCGGGGGTACGCAGTATTTT. Its translation is CATSDPTGGGGTQYF.

This clonotype was observed many times. V is TRBV11-1 and J is TRBJ2-1, with 11 bases identical to TRBD2. V gave up 3 bases and J gave up 7 bases; unmatched junction bases: 5. Germline V gene data show CDR1 as SGHAT and CDR2 as FQDESV (reference sequence). The CDR3 consists of 15 residues. CDR3 loop: CASSFSGRGSNEQFF. The CDR3 bases are TGTGCCAGCAGCTTTAGCGGGAGGGGGTCAAATGAGCAGTTCTTC.

This clonotype was counted a few times. CDR3 protein: CSASGNNEQFF. As DNA, the CDR3 is TGCAGTGCTAGTGGAAACAATGAGCAGTTCTTC. The chain couples TRBV20-1 to TRBJ2-1; D is unclear. CDR1 is DFQATT, CDR2 SNEGSKA, per germline (reference sequence). V lost 3 bases to trimming and J lost 5 bases, with 5 bases between them. CDR3 length: 11 residues.

The chain has TRBV6-1 and TRBJ2-2, with 15 positions matching TRBD2. The CDR3 length is 14 residues. V shed 8 bases, J shed 7 bases, and the junction held 2 bases outside the gene matches. Germline V lookup: CDR1 MNHNS, CDR2 SASEGT. The CDR3 loop is CASGLAGGHGELFF. CDR3 nucleotide sequence: TGTGCCAGCGGACTAGCGGGAGGGCACGGGGAGCTGTTTTTT.

This clonotype was seen only a few times. The rearrangement uses TRBV7-9 and TRBJ1-2, with D tentatively TRBD1 (5 bases). The CDR3 has 15 amino acids. Trimming stripped 5 bases from V and 0 bases from J, with 13 bases between. The germline gives CDR1 SEHNR, CDR2 FQNEAQ (reference sequence). Written as DNA, the CDR3 is TGTGCCAGCAGCCTAGGGACGATGGCTAACTATGGCTACACCTTC. As protein: CASSLGTMANYGYTF.

This clonotype was seen more than once but under ten times. The chain employs TRBV7-8 and TRBJ1-1, with a possible D match to TRBD1 (6 bases). V shed 7 bases and J shed 0 bases, with 18 bases lying between them. CDR3 length equals 16 residues. In germline, CDR1 is SGHVS, CDR2 FQNEAQ. DNA for the CDR3: TGTGCCAGCAACCCTCTTACAGGGCCCATGAACACTGAAGCTTTCTTT. Its protein product is CASNPLTGPMNTEAFF.

The genes are TRBV20-1 and TRBJ2-7; the match to TRBD1 covers 10 bases. The J segment lost 2 bases and the V segment lost 3 bases, leaving 4 bases of the junction unmatched. Germline V gene sequence: CDR1 DFQATT, CDR2 SNEGSKA (reference sequence). The CDR3 length is 14 residues. CDR3 region: CSARGDRGAYEQYF. CDR3 DNA sequence: TGCAGTGCTAGGGGGGACAGGGGAGCCTACGAGCAGTACTTC.

This clonotype came up a few times. J is TRBJ2-5 and V is TRBV20-1; perhaps TRBD2 as D (6 bases). Germline CDR1 and CDR2: DFQATT and SNEGSKA (reference sequence). The CDR3 covers 13 residues. V was clipped by 0 bases and J by 5 bases, with 10 bases between them. CDR3 sequence (DNA): TGCAGTGCTAGAGACGGGAGTGCGGAGACCCAGTACTTC. Translated: CSARDGSAETQYF.

The chain has TRBV2 and TRBJ2-6, with D hard to call. The germline gives CDR1 SNHLY, CDR2 FYNNEI. V lost 3 bases and J 0 bases, leaving 9 bases between the germline ends. The CDR3 spans 16 residues. CDR3 DNA: TGTGCCAGCAGTGATGACCTCGGCTCTGGGGCCAACGTCCTGACTTTC. The encoded protein is CASSDDLGSGANVLTF.